The rows below give T cell receptor beta chains drawn from one sample of a study of regulatory T cells in long-lasting Graves disease. MiXCR was run by TCRdb on the multiplex PCR reads, yielding one entry per CDR3 protein. Of around 450,000 distinct CDR3 sequences detected, about 22% appear once; the ten largest clones hold about 6.6%. Sequences were derived from peripheral blood mononuclear cells (PBMCs), sampled when the disease was refractory, from a patient treated with antithyroid drugs. The receptors shown here come from a female donor with Graves disease. Each CDR3 is given with its conserved first and last residue. Fields, in order: J gene, V gene, D gene, clone size, CDR3 DNA, CDR3 protein. The D gene is left open where the match is weak. Clone size is stated in some rows and not others, as once, few, many or a class when expanded.

TRBJ1-5 TRBV12-3/TRBV12-4 - many TGTGCCAGCAGAACACAGGGAAGGGATCAGCCCCAGCATTTT CASRTQGRDQPQHF
TRBJ2-5 TRBV28 TRBD1 many TGTGCCAGCAGTAGTCCGGGACAGGGGGCTTCGGCCCAGTACTTC CASSSPGQGASAQYF
TRBJ2-5 TRBV3-1 - many TGTGCCAGCAGCCAAGCGGGGCAGGAGACCCAGTACTTC CASSQAGQETQYF
TRBJ2-2 TRBV11-2 - - TGTGCCAGCAGCGAAGGGGGGGGCCACGGGGAGCTGTTTTTT CASSEGGGHGELFF
TRBJ1-5 TRBV6-5 TRBD1 - TGTGCCAGCAGTTACGGACAGGGGGCGATGACCGGCAATCAGCCCCAGCATTTT CASSYGQGAMTGNQPQHF
TRBJ2-3 TRBV5-1 TRBD2 - TGCGCCAGCAGCTTGACTAGCGGGGGCCTCTCCCAGCAGTATTTT CASSLTSGGLSQQYF
TRBJ2-3 TRBV24-1 TRBD2 few TGTGCCACCAGTGATATAGCGGGAGATACGCAGTATTTT CATSDIAGDTQYF
TRBJ2-7 TRBV5-1 - - TGCGCCAGCAGCTTGGACCCCCGGTACGAGCAGTACTTC CASSLDPRYEQYF
TRBJ1-5 TRBV29-1 - - TGCAGCGGCGGAGATTGGGGACAGCCCCAGCATTTT CSGGDWGQPQHF
TRBJ1-1 TRBV18 - - TGTGCCAGCTCACCACGGGAAGGGGCGAACACTGAAGCTTTCTTT CASSPREGANTEAFF
TRBJ1-1 TRBV2 - many TGTGCCAGCAGAGAGACAGACGGAACTGAAGCTTTCTTT CASRETDGTEAFF
TRBJ2-7 TRBV28 TRBD1 many TGTGCCAGCAGTGAACTAGGGGGGACAGGGGCCTACGAGCAGTACTTC CASSELGGTGAYEQYF
TRBJ1-6 TRBV3-1 TRBD1 - TGTGCCAGCAGCCCCCAAGGTCAGGGGGCAAGTTCACCCCTCCACTTT CASSPQGQGASSPLHF
TRBJ1-1 TRBV5-1 - few TGCGCCAGCAGGTCCAGCTACGGACACATGAACACTGAAGCTTTCTTT CASRSSYGHMNTEAFF
TRBJ2-7 TRBV7-8 TRBD2 many TGTGCCAGCAGCTTTAGTAGCGGGGGACGTTCTTACGAGCAGTACTTC CASSFSSGGRSYEQYF
TRBJ1-2 TRBV25-1 - - TGTGCCAGCAGTTCCAGAATCTATGGCTACACCTTC CASSSRIYGYTF
TRBJ1-5 TRBV12-3/TRBV12-4 - many TGTGCCAGCACTGAGTCGACAGTCCGTCAGCCCCAGCATTTT CASTESTVRQPQHF
TRBJ1-5 TRBV2 - many TGTGCCAGCAGTGAAGCAAATCAGCCCCAGCATTTT CASSEANQPQHF
TRBJ2-7 TRBV2 - many TGTGCCAGCAGTGAAGATGTGGCCGCCGAGCAGTACTTC CASSEDVAAEQYF
TRBJ2-7 TRBV28 - many TGTGCCAGCAGTTTAAGCCAGCCCGAGCAGTACTTC CASSLSQPEQYF
TRBJ2-2 TRBV12-3/TRBV12-4 - - TGTGCCAGCAGTTTCGGGACACCGAGAGGGGGCGGGGAGCTGTTTTTT CASSFGTPRGGGELFF
TRBJ2-5 TRBV6-2/TRBV6-3 TRBD2 few TGTGCCAGCATTAGCGGGAGGGACTCAAAAGAGACCCAGTACTTC CASISGRDSKETQYF
TRBJ2-7 TRBV6-2/TRBV6-3 - - TGTGCCAGCAGTCAGGGAGTAGCCAGGATCTACGAGCAGTACTTC CASSQGVARIYEQYF
TRBJ1-1 TRBV5-1 - - TGCGCCAGCAGAGCTGACAGCGGATCAGCGATGAACACTGAAGCTTTCTTT CASRADSGSAMNTEAFF
TRBJ2-5 TRBV20-1 - many TGCAGTGCTAAGCCACAGGGACTTAGAAGAGAAACCCAGTACTTC CSAKPQGLRRETQYF
TRBJ1-1 TRBV29-1 TRBD1 many TGCAGCGTGGGACAGGGGAACACTGAAGCTTTCTTT CSVGQGNTEAFF